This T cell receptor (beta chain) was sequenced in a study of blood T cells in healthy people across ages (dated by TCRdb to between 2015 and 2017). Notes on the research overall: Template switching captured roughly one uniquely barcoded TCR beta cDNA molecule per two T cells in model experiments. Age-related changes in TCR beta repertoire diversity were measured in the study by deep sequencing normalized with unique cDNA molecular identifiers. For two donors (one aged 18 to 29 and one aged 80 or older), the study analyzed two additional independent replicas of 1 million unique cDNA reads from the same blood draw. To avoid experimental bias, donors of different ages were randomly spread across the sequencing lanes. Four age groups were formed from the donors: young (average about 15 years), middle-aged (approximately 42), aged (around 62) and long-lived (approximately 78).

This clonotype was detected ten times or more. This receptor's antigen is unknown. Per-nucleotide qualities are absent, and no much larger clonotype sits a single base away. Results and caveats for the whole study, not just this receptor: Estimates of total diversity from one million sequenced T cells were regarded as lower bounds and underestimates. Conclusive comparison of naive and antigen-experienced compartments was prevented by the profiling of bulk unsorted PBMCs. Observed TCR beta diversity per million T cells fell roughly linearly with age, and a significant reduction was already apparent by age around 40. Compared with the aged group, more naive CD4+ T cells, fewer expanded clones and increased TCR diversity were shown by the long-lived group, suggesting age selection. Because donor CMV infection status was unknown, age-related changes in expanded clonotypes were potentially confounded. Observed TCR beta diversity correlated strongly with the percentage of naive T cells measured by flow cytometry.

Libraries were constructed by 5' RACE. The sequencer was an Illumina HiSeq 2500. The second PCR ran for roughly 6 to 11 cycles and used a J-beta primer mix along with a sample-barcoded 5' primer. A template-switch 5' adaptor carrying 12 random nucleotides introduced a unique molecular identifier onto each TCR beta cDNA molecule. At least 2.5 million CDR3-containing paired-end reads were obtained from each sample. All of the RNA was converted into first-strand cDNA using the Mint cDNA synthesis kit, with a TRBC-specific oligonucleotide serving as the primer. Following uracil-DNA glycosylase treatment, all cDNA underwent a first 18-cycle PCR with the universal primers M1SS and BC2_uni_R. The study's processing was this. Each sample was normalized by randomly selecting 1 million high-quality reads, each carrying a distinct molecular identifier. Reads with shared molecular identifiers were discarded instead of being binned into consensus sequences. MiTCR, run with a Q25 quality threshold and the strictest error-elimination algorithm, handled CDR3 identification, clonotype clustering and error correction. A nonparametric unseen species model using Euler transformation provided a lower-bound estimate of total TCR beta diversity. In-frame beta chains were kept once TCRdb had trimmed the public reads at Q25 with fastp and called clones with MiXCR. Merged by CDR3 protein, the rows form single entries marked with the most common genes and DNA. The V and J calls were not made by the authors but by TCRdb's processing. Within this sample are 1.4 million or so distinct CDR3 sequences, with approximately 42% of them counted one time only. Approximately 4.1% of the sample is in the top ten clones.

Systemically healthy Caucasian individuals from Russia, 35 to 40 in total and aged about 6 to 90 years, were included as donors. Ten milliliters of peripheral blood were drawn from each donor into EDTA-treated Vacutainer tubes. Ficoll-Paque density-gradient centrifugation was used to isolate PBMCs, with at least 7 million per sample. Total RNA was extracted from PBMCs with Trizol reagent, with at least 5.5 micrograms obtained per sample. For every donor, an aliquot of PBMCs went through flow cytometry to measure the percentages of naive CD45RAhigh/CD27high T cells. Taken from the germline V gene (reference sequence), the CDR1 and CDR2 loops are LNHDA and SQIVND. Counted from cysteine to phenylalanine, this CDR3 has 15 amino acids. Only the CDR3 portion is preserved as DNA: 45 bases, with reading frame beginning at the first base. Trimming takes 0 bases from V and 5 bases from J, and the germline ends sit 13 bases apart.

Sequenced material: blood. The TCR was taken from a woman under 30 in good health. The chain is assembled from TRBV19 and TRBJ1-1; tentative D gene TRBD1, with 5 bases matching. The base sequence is TGTGCCAGTAGTATAGAGGGGGATGTTGGGACTGAAGCTTTCTTT. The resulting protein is CASSIEGDVGTEAFF.